Below, 32 T cell receptor beta chains from the same sample are listed, as sequenced in a study of blood T cells in healthy people across ages. A second roughly 6 to 11 cycle PCR used barcoded and J-beta primers. TCRdb reprocessed the 5' RACE reads with MiXCR, giving one entry per CDR3 protein. Altogether 590,000 or so distinct CDR3 sequences are present, approximately 30% being singletons, with the ten largest covering less than 20%. Material: blood. The source is a woman older than 75 in good health.

At least ten counts were recorded for this clonotype. The chain recombines TRBV29-1 with TRBJ1-1; possible D gene TRBD1, 5 bases. The germline CDR1 and CDR2 sequences are SQVTM and ANQGSEA. This CDR3 comprises 15 residues. V was cut by 0 bases and J by 11 bases, with 22 bases left in between. The CDR3 sequence is CSVEDRAVTGGFAFF. Written as DNA, the CDR3 is TGCAGCGTTGAAGATCGGGCGGTAACAGGAGGATTCGCTTTCTTT.

The gene calls are TRBV27 and TRBJ2-1; the match to TRBD2 covers 9 bases. The CDR3 is 16 residues long. The germline V gene encodes CDR1 MNHEY and CDR2 SMNVEV (reference sequence). Trimming at V came to 3 bases and at J to 4 bases, leaving 7 bases not matched to a gene. The CDR3 DNA follows: TGTGCCAGCAGTTTGCGGGGGGGCCTCAGATACAATGAGCAGTTCTTC. This encodes CASSLRGGLRYNEQFF.

The chain links TRBV28 to TRBJ2-1; D is unresolved. V lost 1 base, J lost 9 bases, and 25 bases lay in between. Looked up from germline, CDR1 is MDHEN and CDR2 is SYDVKM. The CDR3 has 18 amino acids. The CDR3 is CASSLSYFQKATTGEQFF. DNA for the CDR3: TGTGCCAGCAGTTTATCCTATTTCCAGAAGGCCACAACCGGTGAGCAGTTCTTC. The variable domain in full, with the rest retrieved from reference TRBV28 and TRBJ2-1, is DVKVTQSSRYLVKRTGEKVFLECVQDMDHENMFWYRQDPGLGLRLIYFSYDVKMKEKGDIPEGYSVSREKKERFSLILESASTNQTSMYLCASSLSYFQKATTGEQFFGPGTRLTVL.

This clonotype was counted ten times or more. CDR3 nucleotides: TGCAGTGCTCCTGGCTCCGGGTCCTCCACAAATCAGCCCCAGCATTTT. This sequence encodes CSAPGSGSSTNQPQHF. The rearrangement joins TRBV20-1 to TRBJ1-5; D is undetermined. The V end was cut by 5 bases, the J end by 4 bases, with 21 bases between. The CDR3 totals 16 residues. The germline gives CDR1 DFQATT, CDR2 SNEGSKA (reference sequence).

This clonotype was counted many times. The chain has TRBV9 and TRBJ2-5, with D possibly TRBD1 on 6 matching bases. The CDR3 has 15 residues. The germline V gene encodes CDR1 SGDLS and CDR2 YYNGEE. Trimming took 4 bases from V and 4 from J, leaving 17 bases between them. CDR3 in DNA: TGTGCCAGCAGCACACAGGGTCTCGAGGGAGAGACCCAGTACTTC. The encoded protein is CASSTQGLEGETQYF.

In its sample, this clonotype was seen many times. This chain uses TRBV7-2 with TRBJ1-1; no clear D gene. V was trimmed by 6 bases and J by 1 base, leaving 9 bases between them. Germline V gives CDR1 SGHTA, CDR2 FQGNSA. This CDR3 has 13 residues. The CDR3: CASRTPGNTEAFF. CDR3 DNA sequence: TGTGCCAGCAGAACCCCAGGGAACACTGAAGCTTTCTTT.

In this sample, this clonotype turned up a few times. CDR3 DNA: TGTGCCAGCAGCTTAGAGTACAACACTGAAGCTTTCTTT. Protein product: CASSLEYNTEAFF. This chain links TRBV7-8 with TRBJ1-1; unclear D gene. The CDR3 sequence is 13 residues long. Trimming pared 1 base from V and 2 bases from J, leaving 5 bases between. Germline-derived CDR1 and CDR2 are SGHVS and FQNEAQ.

There are many counts of this clonotype. The rearrangement joins TRBV9 to TRBJ2-7, with TRBD1 matching over 10 bases. Trimming removed 3 bases from V and 6 bases from J; junction bases left unmatched: 12. Germline values: CDR1 SGDLS, CDR2 YYNGEE. The length of the CDR3 is 16 residues. In nucleotides, the CDR3 is TGTGCCAGCAGCGCCCACTCCGGGACAGGGGTTAGCGAGCAGTACTTC. This encodes CASSAHSGTGVSEQYF.

This clonotype appeared many times. This sequence joins TRBV20-1 and TRBJ1-2, with 8 bases identical to TRBD1. CDR1 DFQATT and CDR2 SNEGSKA come from the germline V gene (reference sequence). CDR3 size: 15 residues. After removal of 5 bases from V and 0 bases from J, the junction contained 8 bases not matched to a gene. CDR3 nucleotides: TGCAGTGCTCCAAACCCGGACAGGGCTAACTATGGCTACACCTTC. Amino acids: CSAPNPDRANYGYTF.

The genes are TRBV5-1 and TRBJ2-3, with D perhaps TRBD2 (6 bases). CDR1 SGHRS and CDR2 YFSETQ come from the germline V gene. CDR3 length equals 16 residues. V was shortened by 3 bases and J by 6 bases, with 20 bases between the two germline ends. The CDR3 region has the DNA TGCGCCAGCAGCTGGACCGGACGGGAGAGTCAGGATACGCAGTATTTT. Residues: CASSWTGRESQDTQYF. Using reference TRBV5-1 and TRBJ2-3 for the parts outside the CDR3, the full variable domain is KAGVTQTPRYLIKTRGQQVTLSCSPISGHRSVSWYQQTPGQGLQFLFEYFSETQRNKGNFPGRFSGRQFSNSRSEMNVSTLELGDSALYLCASSWTGRESQDTQYFGPGTRLTVL.

V gene TRBV13 combines with J gene TRBJ1-1, with 8 bases aligning to TRBD1. The germline V gene encodes CDR1 PRHDT and CDR2 FYEKMQ (reference sequence). V lost 5 bases to trimming and J lost 0 bases; unmatched junction nucleotides: 14. This CDR3 comprises 18 residues. CDR3 sequence reads: CASSPPDRGRPMNTEAFF. The CDR3 DNA is TGTGCCAGCAGCCCTCCAGACAGGGGCCGCCCCATGAACACTGAAGCTTTCTTT.

The chain couples TRBV20-1 to TRBJ2-5, with TRBD2 matching 13 bases. The CDR3 is 17 residues long. J gave up 5 bases and V 0 bases, and 9 bases lay outside the gene matches. Germline CDR1 reads DFQATT; CDR2 reads SNEGSKA (reference sequence). The CDR3 bases are TGCAGTGCTAGAGATGGGACTAGCGGGGACCTCCGGGAGACCCAGTACTTC. Its protein is CSARDGTSGDLRETQYF.

This clonotype was counted ten times or more. The chain carries TRBV20-1 and TRBJ2-7; 7 nucleotides agree with TRBD1. This CDR3 spans 13 amino acids. Germline V CDR1 and CDR2: DFQATT, SNEGSKA (reference sequence). V trimming: 6 bases; J trimming: 2 bases; junction bases outside the gene matches: 7. CDR3 sequence (DNA): TGCAGTGCGTACTGGGACAGCACCTACGAGCAGTACTTC. As protein: CSAYWDSTYEQYF.

In its sample, this clonotype was seen many times. This chain links TRBV20-1 with TRBJ2-6, with 8 nucleotides matching TRBD1. The CDR3 totals 16 residues. In germline, CDR1 is DFQATT, CDR2 SNEGSKA (reference sequence). Unmatched junction bases numbered 4, after V lost 1 base and J lost 2 bases. The CDR3 loop is CSARVDRGTGANVLTF. The CDR3 nucleotides read TGCAGTGCTAGAGTAGACAGGGGAACTGGGGCCAACGTCCTGACTTTC.

This clonotype appeared many times. The chain employs TRBV24-1 and TRBJ2-1; 12 bases map to TRBD1. The J segment lost 8 bases and the V segment lost 3 bases, leaving 4 bases of the junction unmatched. Germline values: CDR1 KGHDR, CDR2 SFDVKD. The CDR3 runs 15 residues. DNA of the CDR3: TGTGCCACCAGTGATGGGACAGGGGGCCAGGATGAGCAGTTCTTC. Amino acids: CATSDGTGGQDEQFF.

To note about this clonotype: A much larger clonotype is one base distant, so this may be a read error. This sequence joins TRBV6-1 and TRBJ2-7; 11 bases match TRBD1. The CDR3 runs to 15 residues. Germline-derived CDR1 and CDR2 are MNHNS and SASEGT. The CDR3 DNA is TGTGCCAGCAGATTGGGACAGGGGGTATCCTGCGAGCAGTACTTC. Translating it yields CASRLGQGVSCEQYF.

The table lists this clonotype with many counts. The gene calls are TRBV28 and TRBJ2-1, with 10 nucleotides matching TRBD2. Trimming at V came to 6 bases and at J to 8 bases, leaving 10 bases not matched to a gene. The CDR3 is made up of 15 amino acids. The germline V gene has CDR1 MDHEN and CDR2 SYDVKM. CDR3 nucleotides: TGTGCCAGCAGAAAACCGGGACTAGCGAGAGATGAGCAGTTCTTC. Protein product: CASRKPGLARDEQFF. The variable domain in full, with the rest retrieved from reference TRBV28 and TRBJ2-1, is DVKVTQSSRYLVKRTGEKVFLECVQDMDHENMFWYRQDPGLGLRLIYFSYDVKMKEKGDIPEGYSVSREKKERFSLILESASTNQTSMYLCASRKPGLARDEQFFGPGTRLTVL.

Concerning this clonotype itself: With a much larger clone just one base away, this may be a read error. The V gene is TRBV29-1, the J gene TRBJ2-2; D is possibly TRBD2 (5 bases). CDR1 is SQVTM, CDR2 ANQGSEA, per germline. CDR3 size: 14 residues. CDR3 bases: TGCAGCGTCGGCAGCGCCGCGAACACCGGGGAGCGGTTTTTT. Translation gives CSVGSAANTGERFF.

The CDR3 reads CASSSEPGSNQPQHF. The CDR3 region has the DNA TGTGCCAGCAGCTCTGAACCGGGGAGCAATCAGCCCCAGCATTTT. This rearrangement joins TRBV7-9 to TRBJ1-5; D is uncertain. There are 15 residues in the CDR3. V was shortened by 4 bases and J by 1 base, with 11 bases between the two germline ends. Germline loops: CDR1 SEHNR, CDR2 FQNEAQ (reference sequence). The full variable domain, completed using reference TRBV7-9 and TRBJ1-5, is DTGVSQNPRHKITKRGQNVTFRCDPISEHNRLYWYRQTLGQGPEFLTYFQNEAQLEKSRLLSDRFSAERPKGSFSTLEIQRTEQGDSAMYLCASSSEPGSNQPQHFGDGTRLSIL.

This clonotype has at least ten counts. In DNA form, the CDR3 reads TGTGCCAGCAGCTTTATGTCAGGGGAACAGCCCCAGCATTTT. Translation gives CASSFMSGEQPQHF. The chain combines TRBV7-2 with TRBJ1-5; tentatively, D is TRBD1 (6 bases). With 3 bases removed from V and 7 bases from J, the gap between germline ends came to 13 bases. The CDR3 runs 14 residues. The germline CDR1 and CDR2 sequences are SGHTA and FQGNSA.

This clonotype has a count of ten or more. The chain has TRBV12-3 or TRBV12-4 and TRBJ2-1, with 8 bases aligning to TRBD1. The CDR3 extends over 17 amino acids. J gave up 2 bases and V 5 bases, and 11 bases lay outside the gene matches. The CDR3 here is CASSLNPGQGTYNEQFF. The CDR3 nucleotides read TGTGCCAGCAGTCTAAACCCCGGACAGGGAACCTACAATGAGCAGTTCTTC.

This rearrangement joins TRBV4-1 to TRBJ1-6; perhaps TRBD1 as D (6 bases). In germline, CDR1 is MGHRA, CDR2 YSYEKL. Trimming left V 1 base short and J 9 bases short, with 13 bases between. The CDR3 contains 15 residues. This CDR3 reads CASSQGGQGSSPLHF. The CDR3 DNA reads TGCGCCAGCAGCCAAGGGGGGCAGGGCAGTTCACCCCTCCACTTT.

This chain uses TRBV14 with TRBJ1-5, with TRBD1 matching 7 bases. The CDR3 consists of 22 residues. Per the germline V gene, CDR1 is SGHDN and CDR2 is FVKESK. V was clipped by 0 bases and J by 2 bases; unmatched bases: 22. CDR3 region: CASSQEIGLAGGRGDGNQPQHF. CDR3 nucleotide sequence: TGTGCCAGCAGCCAAGAAATTGGTTTAGCAGGGGGAAGGGGAGACGGCAATCAGCCCCAGCATTTT.

This clonotype appeared many times. V gene TRBV5-1 combines with J gene TRBJ2-1, with 11 bases lining up with TRBD2. The junction had 3 bases not matched to a gene; V was cut back by 0 bases and J by 4 bases. CDR3 size: 16 residues. The germline V gene has CDR1 SGHRS and CDR2 YFSETQ. This CDR3 reads CASSLGGLAEYNEQFF. In DNA form, the CDR3 reads TGCGCCAGCAGCTTGGGGGGACTAGCGGAATACAATGAGCAGTTCTTC.

This clonotype has just a few counts. The chain carries TRBV28 and TRBJ2-1; TRBD1 is a possible D gene (5 bases). Germline CDR1 reads MDHEN; CDR2 reads SYDVKM. The CDR3 runs 15 residues. V was clipped by 6 bases and J by 6 bases, with 18 bases between them. CDR3 residues: CASSLRGWQGNEQFF. CDR3 nucleotides: TGTGCCAGCAGCCTAAGGGGCTGGCAGGGCAATGAGCAGTTCTTC.

Worth noting for this clonotype: Being one base from a much bigger clone, this may be a read error. J is TRBJ2-7 and V is TRBV7-2; 8 positions match TRBD2. This CDR3 contains 13 residues. Unmatched junction bases numbered 10, after V lost 5 bases and J lost 10 bases. CDR1 is SGHTA, CDR2 FQGNSA, per germline. This CDR3 is CASSLTRREAQYF. In DNA, the CDR3 is TGTGCCAGCAGCCTGACCCGGCGGGAGGCCCAGTACTTC. Based on the CDR3 plus reference TRBV7-2 and TRBJ2-7, the full variable domain is GAGVSQSPSNKVTEKGKDVELRCDPISGHTALYWYRQSLGQGLEFLIYFQGNSAPDKSGLPSDRFSAERTGGSVSTLTIQRTQQEDSAVYLCASSLTRREAQYFGPGTRLTVT.

The chain couples TRBV9 to TRBJ1-3; a possible D gene is TRBD1 (5 bases). Germline lookup yields CDR1 SGDLS and CDR2 YYNGEE. This CDR3 is built from 15 residues. V gave up 3 bases and J gave up 2 bases, with 12 bases separating them. The CDR3 DNA follows: TGTGCCAGCAGCGCCGAGGGGTTCGCTGGAAACACCATATATTTT. Its protein is CASSAEGFAGNTIYF.

This clonotype was recorded a few times. The CDR3, as DNA: TGTGCCAGCAGTGAAGTTGGCAGGATTAACTATGGCTACACCTTC. It is translated as CASSEVGRINYGYTF. V and J are TRBV2 and TRBJ1-2; no reliable D call. This CDR3 region has 15 residues. Trimming pared 1 base from V and 1 base from J, leaving 10 bases between. CDR1 and CDR2 (germline): SNHLY, FYNNEI.

Only one count was recorded for this clonotype. The chain carries TRBV30 and TRBJ2-1; a weak D match, TRBD2 (5 bases). V was pared by 2 bases and J by 12 bases, with 20 bases between. The CDR3 has 14 residues. Per germline, CDR1 GTSNPN and CDR2 SVGIG (reference sequence). The CDR3 DNA follows: TGTGCCTGGAGTTTTAACAGTGGACGGGGAAGGCAGTTCTTC. Translation gives CAWSFNSGRGRQFF.

This clonotype was counted many times. The chain carries TRBV12-3 or TRBV12-4 and TRBJ1-6; 9 nucleotides agree with TRBD1. With V trimmed by 1 base and J by 5 bases, 0 bases remained unmatched. CDR3 length: 15 residues. The CDR3: CASSLGDRDNSPLHF. DNA for the CDR3: TGTGCCAGCAGTTTAGGGGACAGGGATAATTCACCCCTCCACTTT.

This clonotype was recorded at least ten times. The rearrangement uses TRBV20-1 and TRBJ2-2, with 9 bases lining up with TRBD1. CDR1 is DFQATT, CDR2 SNEGSKA, per germline (reference sequence). CDR3 size: 15 residues. With V trimmed by 3 bases and J by 2 bases, 4 bases remained unmatched. As DNA, the CDR3 is TGCAGTGCTAGTGGGGGACAGGGAAACACCGGGGAGCTGTTTTTT. This translates into CSASGGQGNTGELFF.

This clonotype was detected once. Mismatch with germline at one junction end may stem from a read error. This sequence joins TRBV7-2 and TRBJ2-7; perhaps TRBD1 as D (6 bases). The germline V gene has CDR1 SGHTA and CDR2 FQGNSA. CDR3 size: 15 residues. Here the CDR3 DNA reads TGTGCCAACAGCTTAGAGGTGGGACAAGCCTACGAACAGTACTTC. This gives the protein CANSLEVGQAYEQYF.